These 25 T cell receptor beta chains came from one sample sequenced in a study of graft-versus-host responses after intestinal transplantation. Graft tissue processing released intraepithelial and lamina propria lymphocytes. Sequenced by immunoSEQ multiplex PCR; TCRdb stores in-frame clones only, minus some. Seen here are 12,000 to 15,000 clones, 74% observed once, and the top ten hold less than 9.5%. The starting material was ileum tissue, obtained 16 days after intestinal transplant. The receptors were gathered from a human patient who received an intestinal transplant, so some T cells may come from the graft donor.

This clone has a handful of counts. The V call is TRBV9, the J call TRBJ2-7; perhaps TRBD2 as D (5 bases). The CDR3 totals 15 residues. Germline V CDR1 and CDR2: SGDLS, YYNGEE. The V end lost 4 bases, the J end lost 4 bases, and 18 bases lay between the germline ends. CDR3 DNA: TGTGCCAGCAGCCTCCCAATGGGGAGAGAGTACGAGCAGTACTTC. Translating gives CASSLPMGREYEQYF.

A remark on this clone: The sample contains more than one DNA sequence encoding this CDR3. The chain links TRBV2 to TRBJ2-5, with 9 bases identical to TRBD1. Germline V gives CDR1 SNHLY, CDR2 FYNNEI. The trim removed 8 bases at V and 2 bases at J, leaving 12 bases unmatched. CDR3 length: 16 amino acids. This chain's CDR3 is CASPRRTGTGQETQYF. DNA of the CDR3: TGTGCCAGCCCGCGAAGAACGGGGACAGGGCAAGAGACCCAGTACTTC.

This sequence joins TRBV6-1 and TRBJ1-6; D may be TRBD1 (6 bases). V was trimmed by 3 bases and J by 7 bases, leaving 16 bases between them. Germline V CDR1 and CDR2: MNHNS, SASEGT. The CDR3 runs to 16 residues. CDR3 sequence: CASSDRAGVGNSPLHF. Here the CDR3 DNA reads TGTGCCAGCAGTGACAGGGCAGGGGTTGGGAATTCACCCCTCCACTTT.

V usage is TRBV5-6 and J usage is TRBJ2-3; weak D call: TRBD1 (6 bases). The V end was cut by 9 bases, the J end by 2 bases, with 16 bases between. Germline lookup yields CDR1 SGHDT and CDR2 YYEEEE. This CDR3 contains 14 residues. The CDR3 loop is CATHRGHLTDTQYF. The CDR3 DNA is TGTGCCACTCACCGGGGACATCTCACAGATACGCAGTATTTT.

The V gene is TRBV7-5, the J gene TRBJ2-3; TRBD1, the table's D call, was not compared with the DNA. TRBV7-5 is recorded as a pseudogene. The CDR3 extends over 16 amino acids. CDR3 sequence: CARSLILGQGDDTQYF. Here the CDR3 DNA reads TGTGCCAGAAGCTTAATTCTAGGACAGGGGGATGATACGCAGTATTTT.

This chain connects TRBV28 to TRBJ2-7; TRBD1 agrees at 8 bases. The CDR3 consists of 16 residues. Trimming took 8 bases from V and 2 from J; bases not matched to a gene: 14. Germline V gene data show CDR1 as MDHEN and CDR2 as SYDVKM. This CDR3 reads CASQKPDRVDPYEQYF. DNA of the CDR3: TGTGCCAGCCAAAAACCGGACAGGGTCGACCCCTACGAGCAGTACTTC.

The chain recombines TRBV19 with TRBJ1-1; perhaps TRBD1 as D (6 bases). The CDR3 length is 14 residues. The germline V gene has CDR1 LNHDA and CDR2 SQIVND (reference sequence). The V gene lost 4 bases and the J gene lost 6 bases, with 15 bases spanning the gap. DNA for the CDR3: TGTGCCAGTAGTAATCGACAGGTTTATGCTGAAGCTTTCTTT. It codes for CASSNRQVYAEAFF.

The CDR3, as DNA: TGTGCCAGCAAGACAGGTTTCTCTGGGGCCAACGTCCTGACTTTC. Translating gives CASKTGFSGANVLTF. The genes are TRBV6-1 and TRBJ2-6; a weak D match, TRBD1 (6 bases). The CDR3 has 15 residues. With 7 bases removed from V and 0 bases from J, the gap between germline ends came to 10 bases. Germline loops: CDR1 MNHNS, CDR2 SASEGT.

The V and J genes are TRBV5-1 and TRBJ2-6, with D tentatively TRBD2 (5 bases). Trimming pared 1 base from V and 1 base from J, leaving 15 bases between. CDR1 is SGHRS, CDR2 YFSETQ, per germline. The CDR3 spans 18 residues. In DNA, the CDR3 is TGCGCCAGCAGCTTGTCTGTGAGTCGAGGGTCTGGGGCCAACGTCCTGACTTTC. Its protein product is CASSLSVSRGSGANVLTF.

This clone was detected only a few times. J is TRBJ2-1 and V is TRBV14; the match to TRBD1 covers 8 bases. V shed 4 bases, J shed 7 bases, and the junction held 6 bases outside the gene matches. The germline V gene encodes CDR1 SGHDN and CDR2 FVKESK. This CDR3 has 14 amino acids. The CDR3 bases are TGTGCCAGCAGCCCTAGGACAGGGAGTAATGAGCAGTTCTTC. This translates into CASSPRTGSNEQFF. Drawing the rest from reference TRBV14 and TRBJ2-1, the complete variable domain is EAGVTQFPSHSVIEKGQTVTLRCDPISGHDNLYWYRRVMGKEIKFLLHFVKESKQDESGMPNNRFLAERTGGTYSTLKVQPAELEDSGVYFCASSPRTGSNEQFFGPGTRLTVL.

The rearrangement links TRBV30 to TRBJ2-3; possibly TRBD2 for D (6 bases). Germline V gene data show CDR1 as GTSNPN and CDR2 as SVGIG (reference sequence). Trimming stripped 0 bases from V and 2 bases from J, with 9 bases between. CDR3 size: 14 residues. The CDR3 DNA is TGTGCCTGGAGTGTTAGCGGATTCACAGATACGCAGTATTTT. Protein product: CAWSVSGFTDTQYF.

Here the CDR3 DNA reads TGTGCCAGCAAGGGGGTGAGCTCCTATAATTCACCCCTCCACTTT. This codes for CASKGVSSYNSPLHF. The chain is built from TRBV27 and TRBJ1-6, with a weak D call TRBD1 (6 bases). V was shortened by 7 bases and J by 0 bases, with 10 bases between the two germline ends. The germline V gene has CDR1 MNHEY and CDR2 SMNVEV (reference sequence). The CDR3 extends over 15 amino acids.

J is TRBJ2-3 and V is TRBV4-1, with D possibly TRBD1 on 5 matching bases. This CDR3 region has 17 residues. Trimming shortened V by 1 base and J by 0 bases, and 14 bases separated the two germline ends. CDR1 and CDR2 from the germline V gene are MGHRA and YSYEKL. This CDR3 reads CASSQGRDSTSTDTQYF. The DNA for the CDR3 is TGCGCCAGCAGCCAAGGGAGAGACAGCACTAGCACAGATACGCAGTATTTT.

The V and J genes are TRBV28 and TRBJ2-7; 12 bases match TRBD1. CDR1 is MDHEN and CDR2 is SYDVKM in the germline V gene. The length of the CDR3 is 15 residues. J lost 5 bases, V lost 6 bases, and 8 bases had no gene match. The chain's CDR3 is CASSQSRDRGHEQYF. The CDR3, as DNA: TGTGCCAGCAGCCAGAGCCGGGACAGGGGGCACGAGCAGTACTTC.

A remark on this clone: Germline is not matched at one junction end, which may reflect a read error. The rearrangement joins TRBV5-1 to TRBJ2-1, with a tentative D call TRBD2 (6 bases). The CDR3 has 15 residues. CDR1 is SGHRS, CDR2 YFSETQ, per germline. CDR3 DNA: TGCGCCAGCAGCTTCGGGGGAGGCTCCCACAATGAGCAGTTCTTC. Protein product: CASSFGGGSHNEQFF.

V usage is TRBV19 and J usage is TRBJ1-1, with 7 bases identical to TRBD1. Trimming removed 8 bases from V and 0 bases from J; junction bases left unmatched: 6. CDR1 and CDR2 from the germline V gene are LNHDA and SQIVND (reference sequence). This CDR3 spans 14 amino acids. CDR3 nucleotides: TGTGCCAGTTCGGGACAGCTCATGAACACTGAAGCTTTCTTT. Residues: CASSGQLMNTEAFF.

The chain employs TRBV27 and TRBJ2-5; 11 positions agree with TRBD2. Germline V lookup: CDR1 MNHEY, CDR2 SMNVEV (reference sequence). This CDR3 has 14 residues. J was trimmed by 4 bases and V by 7 bases; bases with no gene match: 5. The CDR3 loop is CASTPLAGGETQYF. The CDR3 region has the DNA TGTGCCAGCACCCCTCTAGCGGGAGGAGAGACCCAGTACTTC.

Only a few counts were recorded for this clone. The chain combines TRBV5-1 with TRBJ1-6; D gene unclear. The CDR3 contains 14 residues. Per germline, CDR1 SGHRS and CDR2 YFSETQ. V gave up 4 bases and J gave up 7 bases, with 12 bases separating them. DNA for the CDR3: TGCGCCAGCAGCCAAAGACGGAGAAATTCACCCCTCCACTTT. It yields the protein CASSQRRRNSPLHF.

V is TRBV7-3 and J is TRBJ2-2, with 9 nucleotides matching TRBD1. Germline lookup yields CDR1 SGHTA and CDR2 FQGTGA. The length of the CDR3 is 14 residues. The V and J ends lost 5 bases and 7 bases, in that order; junction bases with no gene match: 5. CDR3 region: CASSQDRGGGELFF. CDR3 coding DNA: TGTGCCAGCAGCCAGGACAGGGGCGGCGGGGAGCTGTTTTTT. The full variable domain, in which reference TRBV7-3 and TRBJ2-2 provide the parts outside the CDR3, is GAGVSQTPSNKVTEKGKYVELRCDPISGHTALYWYRQSLGQGPEFLIYFQGTGAADDSGLPNDRFFAVRPEGSVSTLKIQRTERGDSAVYLCASSQDRGGGELFFGEGSRLTVL.

The chain couples TRBV28 to TRBJ1-5; 7 positions agree with TRBD1. The germline CDR1 and CDR2 sequences are MDHEN and SYDVKM. The V gene end was trimmed by 10 bases and the J gene end by 6 bases; junction bases not matched to a gene: 6. The CDR3 sequence is 12 residues long. CDR3 nucleotides: TGTGCCACCCGACAGGGCGGTCAGCCCCAGCATTTT. Translated: CATRQGGQPQHF.

This clone was seen only a few times. The chain is built from TRBV4-3 and TRBJ2-7, with a weak D call TRBD1 (6 bases). CDR3 length equals 14 residues. The V gene's germline CDR1 is LGHNA and CDR2 YSLEER. The V and J ends lost 1 base and 2 bases respectively, with 9 bases between them. The CDR3 protein is CASSQVRGTYEQYF. Written as DNA, the CDR3 is TGCGCCAGCAGCCAAGTGAGGGGGACCTACGAGCAGTACTTC.

V and J are TRBV5-1 and TRBJ2-7; TRBD1 might be the D (6 bases). There are 15 residues in the CDR3. Deletions cut 0 bases from V and 2 bases from J, with 12 bases between. Germline V gene lookup returns CDR1 SGHRS and CDR2 YFSETQ. The chain's CDR3 is CASSLVYRDPYEQYF. The CDR3 DNA reads TGCGCCAGCAGCTTGGTTTACAGGGATCCCTACGAGCAGTACTTC.

The chain links TRBV28 to TRBJ2-7; D perhaps matches TRBD2 (5 bases). With 6 bases removed from V and 1 base from J, the gap between germline ends came to 19 bases. The CDR3 covers 16 residues. Germline CDR1 is MDHEN and CDR2 is SYDVKM. CDR3 sequence: CASSVWLGAESYEQYF. In DNA, the CDR3 is TGTGCCAGCAGCGTATGGCTGGGAGCAGAATCCTACGAGCAGTACTTC.

The CDR3 loop is CASSLGAGPYEQYF. The CDR3 DNA reads TGTGCCAGCAGCTTGGGTGCGGGTCCCTACGAGCAGTACTTC. This sequence joins TRBV5-4 and TRBJ2-7; a weak D match, TRBD2 (5 bases). Germline CDR1 and CDR2: SGHNT and YYREEE (reference sequence). The V gene lost 0 bases and the J gene lost 2 bases, with 9 bases spanning the gap. This CDR3 region has 14 residues.

This chain joins TRBV6-5 and TRBJ2-4, with D uncertain. CDR1 is MNHEY and CDR2 is SVGAGI in the germline V gene. The CDR3 is 16 amino acids. V lost 0 bases and J 1 base, leaving 10 bases between the germline ends. CDR3 in DNA: TGTGCCAGCAGTTACTCAAGTTCTAGGGCCAAAAACATTCAGTACTTC. Residues: CASSYSSSRAKNIQYF.